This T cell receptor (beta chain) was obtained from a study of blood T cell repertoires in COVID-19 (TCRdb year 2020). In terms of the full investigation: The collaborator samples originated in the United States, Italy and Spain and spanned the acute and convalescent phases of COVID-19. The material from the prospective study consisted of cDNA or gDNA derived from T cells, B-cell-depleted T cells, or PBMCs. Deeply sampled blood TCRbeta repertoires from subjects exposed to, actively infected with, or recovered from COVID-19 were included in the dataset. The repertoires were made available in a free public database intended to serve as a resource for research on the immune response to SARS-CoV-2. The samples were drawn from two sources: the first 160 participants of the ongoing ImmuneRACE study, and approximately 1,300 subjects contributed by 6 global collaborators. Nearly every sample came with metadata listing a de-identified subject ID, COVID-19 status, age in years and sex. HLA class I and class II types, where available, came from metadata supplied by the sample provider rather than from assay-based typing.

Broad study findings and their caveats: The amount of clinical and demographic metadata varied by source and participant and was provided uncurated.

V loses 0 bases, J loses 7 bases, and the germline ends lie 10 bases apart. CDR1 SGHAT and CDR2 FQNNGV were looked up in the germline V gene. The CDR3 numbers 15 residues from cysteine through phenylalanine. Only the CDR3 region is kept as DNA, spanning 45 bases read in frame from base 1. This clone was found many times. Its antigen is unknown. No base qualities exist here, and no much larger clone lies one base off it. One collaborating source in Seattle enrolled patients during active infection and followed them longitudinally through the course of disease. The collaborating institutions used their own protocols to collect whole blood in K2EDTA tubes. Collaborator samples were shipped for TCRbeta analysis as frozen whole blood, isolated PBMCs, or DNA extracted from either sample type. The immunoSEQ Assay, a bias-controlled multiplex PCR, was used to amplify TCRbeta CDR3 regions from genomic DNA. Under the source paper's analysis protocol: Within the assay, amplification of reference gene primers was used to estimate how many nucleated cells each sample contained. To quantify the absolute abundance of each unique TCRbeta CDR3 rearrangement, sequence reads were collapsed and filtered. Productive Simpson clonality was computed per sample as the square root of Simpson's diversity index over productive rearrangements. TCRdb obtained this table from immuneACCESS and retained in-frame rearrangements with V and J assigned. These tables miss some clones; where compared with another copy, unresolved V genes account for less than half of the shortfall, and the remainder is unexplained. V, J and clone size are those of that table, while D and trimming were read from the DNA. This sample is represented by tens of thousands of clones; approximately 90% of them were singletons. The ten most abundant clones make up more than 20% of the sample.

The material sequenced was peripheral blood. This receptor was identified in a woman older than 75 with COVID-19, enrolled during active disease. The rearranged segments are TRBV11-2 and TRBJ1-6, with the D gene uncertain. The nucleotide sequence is TGTGCCAGCAGCTTAGAGCCGAGTCGGAATTCACCCCTCCACTTT. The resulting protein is CASSLEPSRNSPLHF.